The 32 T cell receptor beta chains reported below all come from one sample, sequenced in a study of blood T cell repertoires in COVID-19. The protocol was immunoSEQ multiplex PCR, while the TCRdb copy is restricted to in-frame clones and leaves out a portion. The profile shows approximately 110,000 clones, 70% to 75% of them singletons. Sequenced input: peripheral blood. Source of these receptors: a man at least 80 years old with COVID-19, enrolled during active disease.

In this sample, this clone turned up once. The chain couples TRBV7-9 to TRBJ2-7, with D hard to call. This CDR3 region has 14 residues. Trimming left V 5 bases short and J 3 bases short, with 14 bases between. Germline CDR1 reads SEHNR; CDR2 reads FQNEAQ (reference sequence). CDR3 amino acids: CASSRPGLNYEQYF. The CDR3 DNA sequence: TGTGCCAGCAGCCGACCAGGTCTCAACTACGAGCAGTACTTC. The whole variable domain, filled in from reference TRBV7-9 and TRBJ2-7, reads DTGVSQNPRHKITKRGQNVTFRCDPISEHNRLYWYRQTLGQGPEFLTYFQNEAQLEKSRLLSDRFSAERPKGSFSTLEIQRTEQGDSAMYLCASSRPGLNYEQYFGPGTRLTVT.

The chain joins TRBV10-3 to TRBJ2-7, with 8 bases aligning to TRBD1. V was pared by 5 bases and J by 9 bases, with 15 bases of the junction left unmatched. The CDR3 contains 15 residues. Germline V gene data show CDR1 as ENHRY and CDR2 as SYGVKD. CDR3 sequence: CAISPDRGGPSGQYF. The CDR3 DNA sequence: TGTGCCATCAGTCCTGACAGGGGTGGGCCGTCGGGGCAGTACTTC.

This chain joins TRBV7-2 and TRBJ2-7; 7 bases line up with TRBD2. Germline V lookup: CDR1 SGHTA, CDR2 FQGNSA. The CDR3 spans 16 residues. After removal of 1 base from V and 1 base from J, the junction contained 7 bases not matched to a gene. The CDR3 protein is CASSLVGRERSYEQYF. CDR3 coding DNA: TGTGCCAGCAGCTTAGTGGGGAGGGAAAGGTCCTACGAGCAGTACTTC.

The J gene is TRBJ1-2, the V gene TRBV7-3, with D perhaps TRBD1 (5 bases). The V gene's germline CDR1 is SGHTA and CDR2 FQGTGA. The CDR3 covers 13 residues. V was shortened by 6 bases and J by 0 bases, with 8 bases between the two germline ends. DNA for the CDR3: TGTGCCAGCAGTACAGGTGCTAACTATGGCTACACCTTC. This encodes CASSTGANYGYTF.

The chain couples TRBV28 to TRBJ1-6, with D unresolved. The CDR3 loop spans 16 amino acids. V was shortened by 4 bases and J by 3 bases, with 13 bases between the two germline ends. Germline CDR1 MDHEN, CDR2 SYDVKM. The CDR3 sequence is CASSSMRANYNSPLHF. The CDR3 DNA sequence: TGTGCCAGCAGTTCAATGAGGGCGAACTATAATTCACCCCTCCACTTT.

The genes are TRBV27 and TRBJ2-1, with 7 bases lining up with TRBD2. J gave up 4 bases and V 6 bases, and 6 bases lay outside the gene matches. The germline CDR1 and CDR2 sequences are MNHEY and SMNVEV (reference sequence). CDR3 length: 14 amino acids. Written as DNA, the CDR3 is TGTGCCAGCAGCAAAGCGGGAACATACAATGAGCAGTTCTTC. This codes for CASSKAGTYNEQFF.

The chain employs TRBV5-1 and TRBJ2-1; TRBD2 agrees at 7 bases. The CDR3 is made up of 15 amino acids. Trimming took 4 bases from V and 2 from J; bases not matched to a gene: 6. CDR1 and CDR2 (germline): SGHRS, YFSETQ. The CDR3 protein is CASSRGGSAYNEQFF. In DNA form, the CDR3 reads TGCGCCAGCAGCCGGGGCGGGAGTGCCTACAATGAGCAGTTCTTC.

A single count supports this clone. The chain's CDR3 is CASSLSQGSGYTF. The CDR3 bases are TGTGCCAGCAGTTTATCTCAGGGGAGCGGCTACACCTTC. The V and J genes are TRBV6-2 or TRBV6-3 and TRBJ1-2, with D possibly matching TRBD1 (6 bases). Looked up from germline, CDR1 is MNHEY and CDR2 is SVGEGT. The CDR3 has 13 residues. Trimming removed 4 bases at V and 8 bases at J, with 14 bases between.

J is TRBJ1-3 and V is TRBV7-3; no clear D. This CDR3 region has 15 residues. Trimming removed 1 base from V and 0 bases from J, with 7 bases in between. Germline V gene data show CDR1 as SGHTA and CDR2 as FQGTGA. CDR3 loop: CASSLNRASGNTIYF. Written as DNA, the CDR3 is TGTGCCAGCAGCTTAAATCGCGCCTCTGGAAACACCATATATTTT.

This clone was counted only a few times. CDR3 in amino acids: CASSYSFFGLNTEAFF. The CDR3 DNA reads as TGTGCCAGCAGTTACTCGTTTTTTGGGCTGAACACTGAAGCTTTCTTT. The chain couples TRBV6-5 to TRBJ1-1; D uncertain. The CDR3 sequence is 16 residues long. V gave up 0 bases and J gave up 0 bases, with 11 bases separating them. Germline CDR1 and CDR2: MNHEY and SVGAGI.

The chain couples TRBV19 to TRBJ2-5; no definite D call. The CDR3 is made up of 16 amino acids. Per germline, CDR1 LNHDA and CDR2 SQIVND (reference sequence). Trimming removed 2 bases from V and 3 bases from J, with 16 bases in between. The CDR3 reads CASSIIHLPLKETQYF. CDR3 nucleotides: TGTGCCAGTAGTATAATACATCTGCCGTTAAAAGAGACCCAGTACTTC.

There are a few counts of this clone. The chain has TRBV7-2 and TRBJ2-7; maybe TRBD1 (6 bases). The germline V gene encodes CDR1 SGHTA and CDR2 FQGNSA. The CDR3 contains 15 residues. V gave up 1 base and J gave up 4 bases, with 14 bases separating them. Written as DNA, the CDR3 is TGTGCCAGCAGCTTAGTTAGGGGGAATGGTTACGAGCAGTACTTC. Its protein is CASSLVRGNGYEQYF. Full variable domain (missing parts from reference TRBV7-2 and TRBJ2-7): GAGVSQSPSNKVTEKGKDVELRCDPISGHTALYWYRQSLGQGLEFLIYFQGNSAPDKSGLPSDRFSAERTGGSVSTLTIQRTQQEDSAVYLCASSLVRGNGYEQYFGPGTRLTVT.

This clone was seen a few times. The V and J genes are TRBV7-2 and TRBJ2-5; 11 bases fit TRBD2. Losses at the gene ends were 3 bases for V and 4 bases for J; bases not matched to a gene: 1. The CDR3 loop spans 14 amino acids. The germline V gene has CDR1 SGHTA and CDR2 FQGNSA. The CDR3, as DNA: TGTGCCAGCAGCTTGGGGACTAGCGGAGAGACCCAGTACTTC. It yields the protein CASSLGTSGETQYF.

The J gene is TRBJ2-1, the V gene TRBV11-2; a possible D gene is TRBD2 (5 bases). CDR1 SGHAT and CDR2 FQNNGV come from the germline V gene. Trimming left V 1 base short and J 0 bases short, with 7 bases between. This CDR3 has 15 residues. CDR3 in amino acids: CASSLGGSSYNEQFF. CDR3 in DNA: TGTGCCAGCAGCTTAGGAGGGAGCTCCTACAATGAGCAGTTCTTC.

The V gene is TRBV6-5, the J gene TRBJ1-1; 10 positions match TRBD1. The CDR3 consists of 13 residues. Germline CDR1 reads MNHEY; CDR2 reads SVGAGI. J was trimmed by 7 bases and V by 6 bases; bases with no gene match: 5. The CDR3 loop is CASRDRGLIEAFF. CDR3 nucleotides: TGTGCCAGCAGAGACAGGGGGCTTATTGAAGCTTTCTTT.

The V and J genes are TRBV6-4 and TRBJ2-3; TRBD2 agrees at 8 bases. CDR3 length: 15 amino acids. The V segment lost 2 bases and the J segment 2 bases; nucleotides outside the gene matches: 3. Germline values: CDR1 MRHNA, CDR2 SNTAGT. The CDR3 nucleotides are TGTGCCAGCAGTGACGGACTAGCAGACACAGATACGCAGTATTTT. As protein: CASSDGLADTDTQYF.

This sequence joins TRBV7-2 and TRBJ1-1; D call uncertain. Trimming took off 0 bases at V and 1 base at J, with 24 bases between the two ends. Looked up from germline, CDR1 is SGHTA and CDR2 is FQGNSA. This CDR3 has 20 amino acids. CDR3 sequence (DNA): TGTGCCAGCAGCTTAGCCGCCTGGTCACGGCCCAGCGACTCGAACACTGAAGCTTTCTTT. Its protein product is CASSLAAWSRPSDSNTEAFF.

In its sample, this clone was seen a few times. The CDR3 region is CASSTYRTSNTGELFF. CDR3 DNA sequence: TGTGCCAGTAGTACATATCGGACATCGAACACCGGGGAGCTGTTTTTT. This chain joins TRBV19 and TRBJ2-2, with D perhaps TRBD1 (5 bases). The CDR3 is 16 residues long. Germline CDR1 and CDR2: LNHDA and SQIVND (reference sequence). Trimming pared 4 bases from V and 0 bases from J, leaving 12 bases between.

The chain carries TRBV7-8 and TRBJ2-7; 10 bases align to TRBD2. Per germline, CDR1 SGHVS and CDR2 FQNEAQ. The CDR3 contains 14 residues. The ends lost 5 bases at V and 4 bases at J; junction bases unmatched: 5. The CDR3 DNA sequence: TGTGCCAGCAGCCCAGGACTAGCGGAATACGAGCAGTACTTC. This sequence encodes CASSPGLAEYEQYF. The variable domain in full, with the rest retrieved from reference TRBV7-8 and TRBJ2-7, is GAGVSQSPRYKVAKRGQDVALRCDPISGHVSLFWYQQALGQGPEFLTYFQNEAQLDKSGLPSDRFFAERPEGSVSTLKIQRTQQEDSAVYLCASSPGLAEYEQYFGPGTRLTVT.

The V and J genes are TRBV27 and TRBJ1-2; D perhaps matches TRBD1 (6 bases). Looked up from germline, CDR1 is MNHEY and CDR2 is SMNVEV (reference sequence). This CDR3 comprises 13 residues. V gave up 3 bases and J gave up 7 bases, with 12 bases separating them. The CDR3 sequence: CASSLRDNRGYTF. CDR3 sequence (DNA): TGTGCCAGCAGTTTGAGGGACAATCGTGGCTACACCTTC.

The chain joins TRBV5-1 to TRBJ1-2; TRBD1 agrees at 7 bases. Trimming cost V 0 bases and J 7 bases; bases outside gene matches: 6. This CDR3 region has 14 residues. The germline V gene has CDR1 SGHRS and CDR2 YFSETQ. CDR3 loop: CASSLGQGAFGYTF. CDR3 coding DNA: TGCGCCAGCAGCTTGGGACAGGGTGCTTTTGGCTACACCTTC.

CDR3 nucleotides: TGTGCCAGCAGGATCGGGGATACGCAGTATTTT. Translating gives CASRIGDTQYF. The rearrangement joins TRBV25-1 to TRBJ2-3; no firm D call. This CDR3 has 11 amino acids. The ends were cut back, 6 bases at V and 6 bases at J, with 7 bases in the middle. In germline, CDR1 is MGHDK, CDR2 SYGVNS.

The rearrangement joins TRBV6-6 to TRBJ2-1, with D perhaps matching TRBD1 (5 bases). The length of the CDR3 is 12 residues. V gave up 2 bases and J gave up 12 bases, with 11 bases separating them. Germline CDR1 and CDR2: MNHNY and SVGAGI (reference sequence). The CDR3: CASSYANQGQFF. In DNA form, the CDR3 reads TGTGCCAGCAGTTACGCCAACCAGGGGCAGTTCTTC.

The CDR3, as DNA: TGTGCCAGCAGTGGGACAGGGGTGGGAACTGAAGCTTTCTTT. This sequence encodes CASSGTGVGTEAFF. V usage is TRBV28 and J usage is TRBJ1-1, with 10 bases aligning to TRBD1. The CDR3 has 14 amino acids. The germline V gene encodes CDR1 MDHEN and CDR2 SYDVKM. V trimming: 5 bases; J trimming: 5 bases; junction bases outside the gene matches: 5. The whole variable domain, filled in from reference TRBV28 and TRBJ1-1, reads DVKVTQSSRYLVKRTGEKVFLECVQDMDHENMFWYRQDPGLGLRLIYFSYDVKMKEKGDIPEGYSVSREKKERFSLILESASTNQTSMYLCASSGTGVGTEAFFGQGTRLTVV.

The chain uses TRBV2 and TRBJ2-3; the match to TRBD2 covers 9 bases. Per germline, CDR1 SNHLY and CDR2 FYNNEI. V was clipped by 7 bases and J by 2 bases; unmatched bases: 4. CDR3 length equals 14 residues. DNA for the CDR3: TGTGCCAGCAAGGTAGCGGGAGACACAGATACGCAGTATTTT. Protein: CASKVAGDTDTQYF.

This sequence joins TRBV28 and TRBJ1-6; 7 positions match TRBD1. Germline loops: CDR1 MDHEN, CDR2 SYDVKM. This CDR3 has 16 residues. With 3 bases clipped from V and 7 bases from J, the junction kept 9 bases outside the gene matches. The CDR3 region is CASSFRGQVGNSPLHF. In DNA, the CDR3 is TGTGCCAGCAGTTTCCGCGGACAGGTGGGGAATTCACCCCTCCACTTT.

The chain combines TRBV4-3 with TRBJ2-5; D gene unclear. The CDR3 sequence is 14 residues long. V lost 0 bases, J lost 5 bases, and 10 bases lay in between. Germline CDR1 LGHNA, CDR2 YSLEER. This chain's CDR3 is CASSQDHSLETQYF. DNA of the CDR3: TGCGCCAGCAGCCAAGATCACAGTTTGGAGACCCAGTACTTC.

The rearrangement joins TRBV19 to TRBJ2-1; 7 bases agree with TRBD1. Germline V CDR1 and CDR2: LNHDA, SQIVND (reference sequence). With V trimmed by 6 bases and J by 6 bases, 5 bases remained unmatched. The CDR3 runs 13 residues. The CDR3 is CASSHRGRNEQFF. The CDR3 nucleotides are TGTGCCAGTAGCCACAGGGGTCGCAATGAGCAGTTCTTC.

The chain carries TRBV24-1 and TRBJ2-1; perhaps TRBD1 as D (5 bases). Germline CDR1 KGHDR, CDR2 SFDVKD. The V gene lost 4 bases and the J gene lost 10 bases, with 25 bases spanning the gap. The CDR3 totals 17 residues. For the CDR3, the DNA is TGTGCCACCAGTGAGGGGCGGTATGGCTCAGGGTGGCGAGAGCAGTTCTTC. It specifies CATSEGRYGSGWREQFF.

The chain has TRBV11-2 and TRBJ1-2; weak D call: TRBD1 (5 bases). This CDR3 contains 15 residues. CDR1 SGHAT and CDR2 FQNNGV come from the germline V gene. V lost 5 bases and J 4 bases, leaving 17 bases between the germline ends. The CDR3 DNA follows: TGTGCCAGCAGCCCCTATACCAGGGTTAGCTATGGCTACACCTTC. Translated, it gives CASSPYTRVSYGYTF.

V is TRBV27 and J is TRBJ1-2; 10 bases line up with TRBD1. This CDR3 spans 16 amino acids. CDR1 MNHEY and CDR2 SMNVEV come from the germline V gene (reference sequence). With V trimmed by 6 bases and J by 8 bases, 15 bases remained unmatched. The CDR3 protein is CASRLGTGAHGGGYTF. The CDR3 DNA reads TGTGCCAGCAGACTCGGGACAGGGGCACACGGAGGGGGCTACACCTTC.

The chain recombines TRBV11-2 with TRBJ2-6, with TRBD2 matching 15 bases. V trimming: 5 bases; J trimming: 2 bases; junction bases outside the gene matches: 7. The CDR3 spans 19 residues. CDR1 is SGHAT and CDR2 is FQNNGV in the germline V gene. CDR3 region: CASSKGLAGGGPGANVLTF. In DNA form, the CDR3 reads TGTGCCAGCAGCAAAGGACTAGCGGGAGGGGGGCCTGGGGCCAACGTCCTGACTTTC.